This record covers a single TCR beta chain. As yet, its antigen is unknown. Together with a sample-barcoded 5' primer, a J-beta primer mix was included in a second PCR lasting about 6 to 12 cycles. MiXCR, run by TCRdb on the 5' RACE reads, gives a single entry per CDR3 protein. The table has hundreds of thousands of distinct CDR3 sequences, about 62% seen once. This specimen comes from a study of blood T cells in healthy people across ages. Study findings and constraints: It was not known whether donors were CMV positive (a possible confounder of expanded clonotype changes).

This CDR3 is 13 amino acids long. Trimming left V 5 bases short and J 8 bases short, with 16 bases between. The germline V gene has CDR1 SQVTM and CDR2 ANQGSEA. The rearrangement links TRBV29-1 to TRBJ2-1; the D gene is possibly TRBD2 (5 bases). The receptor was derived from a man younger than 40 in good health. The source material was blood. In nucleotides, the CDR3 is TGCAGCGTTCGGCCTTCACCCGGGGATGAGCAGTTCTTC. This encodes CSVRPSPGDEQFF.